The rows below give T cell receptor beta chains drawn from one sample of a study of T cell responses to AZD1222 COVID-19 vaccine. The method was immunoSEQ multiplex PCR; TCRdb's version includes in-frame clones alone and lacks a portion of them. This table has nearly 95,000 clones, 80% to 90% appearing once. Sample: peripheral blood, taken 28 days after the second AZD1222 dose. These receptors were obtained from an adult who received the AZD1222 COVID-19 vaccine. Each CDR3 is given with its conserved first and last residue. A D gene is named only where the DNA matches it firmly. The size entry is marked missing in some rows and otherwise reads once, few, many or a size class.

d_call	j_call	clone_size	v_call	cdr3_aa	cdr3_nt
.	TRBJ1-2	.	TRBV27	CASSRGLHYYGYTF	TGTGCCAGCAGTCGGGGGCTCCACTACTATGGCTACACCTTC
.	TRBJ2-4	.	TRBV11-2	CASSPLTGPKNIQYF	TGTGCCAGCAGCCCCCTTACGGGGCCAAAAAACATTCAGTACTTC
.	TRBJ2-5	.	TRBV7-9	CASSKSASGETQYF	TGTGCCAGCAGCAAGTCAGCGTCCGGGGAGACCCAGTACTTC
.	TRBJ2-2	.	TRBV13	CASSLLTRPRNTGELFF	TGTGCCAGCAGCCTCCTTACGCGACCGAGGAACACCGGGGAGCTGTTTTTT
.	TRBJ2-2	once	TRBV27	CASSPRGTGELFF	TGTGCCAGCAGCCCTCGGGGCACCGGGGAGCTGTTTTTT
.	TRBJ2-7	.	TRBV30	CAWSWLAGEQYF	TGTGCCTGGAGTTGGCTAGCTGGCGAGCAGTACTTC
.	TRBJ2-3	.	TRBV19	CASSTANGADTQYF	TGTGCCAGTAGTACAGCGAATGGGGCAGATACGCAGTATTTT
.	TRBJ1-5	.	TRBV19	CASSIGRGGASQPQHF	TGTGCCAGTAGTATCGGGCGAGGGGGGGCTAGTCAGCCCCAGCATTTT
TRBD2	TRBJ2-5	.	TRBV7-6	CASSNLLAGAQETQYF	TGTGCCAGCAGCAACCTACTAGCGGGGGCTCAAGAGACCCAGTACTTC
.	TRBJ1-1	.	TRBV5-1	CASSLDTVNTEAFF	TGCGCCAGCAGCTTGGACACGGTGAACACTGAAGCTTTCTTT
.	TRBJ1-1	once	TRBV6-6	CASSYRAGPEFKAFF	TGTGCCAGCAGTTATCGGGCAGGACCCGAATTTAAAGCTTTCTTT
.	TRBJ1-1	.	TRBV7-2	CASSLVGYVEAFF	TGTGCCAGCAGCTTAGTGGGTTACGTTGAAGCTTTCTTT
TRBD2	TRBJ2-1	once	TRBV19	CASSMVTSGGNEQFF	TGTGCCAGTAGTATGGTGACTAGCGGGGGAAATGAGCAGTTCTTC
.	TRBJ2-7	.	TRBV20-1	CSASSTYEQYF	TGCAGTGCGTCGTCAACCTACGAGCAGTACTTC
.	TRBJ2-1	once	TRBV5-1	CASSFNYNEQFF	TGCGCCAGCAGCTTTAACTACAATGAGCAGTTCTTC
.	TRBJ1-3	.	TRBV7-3	CASSPTAGTGNTIYF	TGTGCCAGCAGCCCCACTGCGGGGACTGGAAACACCATATATTTT
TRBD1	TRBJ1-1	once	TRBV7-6	CASSLDREGRAEAFF	TGTGCCAGCAGCTTGGACAGGGAGGGTAGAGCTGAAGCTTTCTTT
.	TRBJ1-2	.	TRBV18	CASSAGYGYTF	TGTGCCAGCTCAGCGGGGTATGGCTACACCTTC
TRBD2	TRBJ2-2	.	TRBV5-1	CASSFLAGSRTGELFF	TGCGCCAGCAGTTTCCTAGCGGGATCCCGCACCGGGGAGCTGTTTTTT
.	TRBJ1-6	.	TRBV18	CASSPDNRGNSPLHF	TGTGCCAGCTCACCAGATAACAGAGGGAATTCACCCCTCCACTTT
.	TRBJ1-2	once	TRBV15	CATRVGSNYGYTF	TGTGCCACCCGAGTCGGCAGCAACTATGGCTACACCTTC
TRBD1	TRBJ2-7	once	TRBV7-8	CASSIKVTGFDEQYF	TGTGCCAGCAGCATCAAGGTGACAGGGTTCGACGAGCAGTACTTC
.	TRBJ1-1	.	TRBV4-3	CASSQDSPGQLTEAFF	TGCGCCAGCAGCCAAGATAGTCCCGGACAATTAACTGAAGCTTTCTTT
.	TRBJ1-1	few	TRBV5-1	CASRPRPQGDTEAFF	TGCGCCAGCAGACCTCGCCCACAGGGTGACACTGAAGCTTTCTTT
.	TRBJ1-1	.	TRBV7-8	CASSATGLNTEAFF	TGTGCCAGCAGCGCCACGGGACTGAACACTGAAGCTTTCTTT
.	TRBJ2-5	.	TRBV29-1	CSVHSGGETQYF	TGCAGCGTTCATTCAGGCGGAGAGACCCAGTACTTC
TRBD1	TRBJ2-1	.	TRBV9	CASSVETGVYNEQFF	TGTGCCAGCAGCGTAGAGACAGGGGTCTACAATGAGCAGTTCTTC
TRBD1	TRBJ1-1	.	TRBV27	CASSSYFDREGAFF	TGTGCCAGCAGTTCCTACTTCGACAGGGAAGGCGCTTTCTTT
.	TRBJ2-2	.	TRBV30	CAWSEAMRGGELFF	TGTGCCTGGAGTGAAGCTATGCGCGGCGGGGAGCTGTTTTTT
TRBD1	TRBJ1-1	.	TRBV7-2	CASSRQGWETEAFF	TGTGCCAGCAGCAGACAGGGATGGGAGACTGAAGCTTTCTTT